These T cell receptor beta chains were read from a single sample in a study of blood T cell repertoires in COVID-19. Some clones are missing from TCRdb's copy, which holds only in-frame ones; the method was immunoSEQ multiplex PCR. The sample has a few hundred thousand clones; more than 70% are singletons. Sequenced material: peripheral blood. The receptors here all came from a woman in her 30s with COVID-19, enrolled during active disease. The CDR3 runs from the conserved cysteine through the conserved F or W. D genes are given only for firm matches. Not every row has a clone size; where given, it reads once, few, many or a size class.

>NA|NA|TRBJ1-1|TRBV7-9
CASSLLTGTEAFF
TGTGCCAGCAGCCTCCTGACAGGTACTGAAGCTTTCTTT
>NA|NA|TRBJ1-1|TRBV28
CASSFGGTEAFF
TGTGCCAGCAGTTTCGGGGGCACTGAAGCTTTCTTT
>NA|NA|TRBJ2-1|TRBV4-2
CASSQVRDNEQFF
TGTGCCAGCAGCCAAGTCCGGGACAATGAGCAGTTCTTC
>NA|NA|TRBJ2-7|TRBV5-4
CASSFGGGYEQYF
TGTGCCAGCAGCTTTGGGGGCGGGTACGAGCAGTACTTC
>NA|NA|TRBJ2-2|TRBV28
CASSPSGELFF
TGTGCCAGCAGCCCCAGCGGGGAGCTGTTTTTT
>NA|many|TRBJ1-4|TRBV7-8
CASSLGHGEDEKLFF
TGTGCCAGCAGCTTAGGACACGGGGAGGATGAAAAACTGTTTTTT
>NA|NA|TRBJ1-1|TRBV9
CASSGGGEAFF
TGTGCCAGCAGCGGGGGAGGTGAAGCTTTCTTT
>NA|NA|TRBJ1-5|TRBV5-1
CASSPHGNSNQPQHF
TGCGCCAGCAGCCCCCACGGTAATAGCAATCAGCCCCAGCATTTT
>NA|NA|TRBJ1-1|TRBV10-3
CAISEVGVTEAFF
TGTGCCATCAGTGAGGTAGGGGTTACTGAAGCTTTCTTT
>TRBD1|NA|TRBJ2-1|TRBV5-1
CASSTGSGTGGARQFF
TGCGCCAGCAGCACCGGATCCGGGACAGGGGGCGCAAGGCAGTTCTTC
>TRBD2|NA|TRBJ2-5|TRBV27
CASSGTSGRWETQYF
TGTGCCAGCAGTGGGACTAGCGGGAGGTGGGAGACCCAGTACTTC
>TRBD1|NA|TRBJ2-5|TRBV5-1
CASSLPIQGNQETQYF
TGCGCCAGCAGCTTGCCGATACAGGGGAATCAAGAGACCCAGTACTTC
>TRBD2|NA|TRBJ2-1|TRBV28
CASSLYLGGNGSSYNEQFF
TGTGCCAGCAGTTTATACCTCGGGGGGAACGGAAGCTCCTACAATGAGCAGTTCTTC
>TRBD2|NA|TRBJ2-1|TRBV3-1/TRBV3-2
CASSPISGRAPYEQFF
TGTGCCAGCAGCCCGATCAGCGGGAGGGCACCGTATGAGCAGTTCTTC
>TRBD1|NA|TRBJ1-1|TRBV19
CASNQFTGAAEAFF
TGTGCCAGTAACCAATTTACAGGGGCGGCTGAAGCTTTCTTT
>TRBD1|NA|TRBJ1-4|TRBV28
CASSPPTGGEKLFF
TGTGCCAGCAGTCCTCCGACAGGGGGAGAAAAACTGTTTTTT
>TRBD2|NA|TRBJ2-7|TRBV6-5
CASSKLAGGSYEQYF
TGTGCCAGCAGTAAACTAGCGGGGGGGAGTTACGAGCAGTACTTC
>NA|NA|TRBJ1-3|TRBV6-5
CASSYRSGTIYF
TGTGCCAGCAGTTACAGATCAGGCACCATATATTTT
>TRBD1|few|TRBJ1-2|TRBV6-6
CASNLQGQGNGGYTF
TGTGCCAGCAATCTACAGGGACAGGGGAACGGTGGCTACACCTTC
>NA|NA|TRBJ1-1|TRBV3-1/TRBV3-2
CASSQERGRAFF
TGTGCCAGCAGCCAAGAAAGGGGTAGAGCTTTCTTT
>TRBD1|NA|TRBJ1-1|TRBV19
CASSISTGGRNTEAFF
TGTGCCAGTAGTATCTCGACAGGGGGCCGAAACACTGAAGCTTTCTTT
>NA|NA|TRBJ2-5|TRBV7-2
CASSLGLTRETQYF
TGTGCCAGCAGCTTGGGACTTACTAGGGAGACCCAGTACTTC
>NA|few|TRBJ1-3|TRBV28
CASSYRGARNTIYF
TGTGCCAGCAGTTATCGGGGGGCAAGAAACACCATATATTTT
>NA|NA|TRBJ2-1|TRBV2
CASSGRDFVNEQFF
TGTGCCAGCAGTGGTAGGGACTTCGTGAATGAGCAGTTCTTC
>TRBD2|NA|TRBJ2-1|TRBV5-5
CASSLVAGGNNEQFF
TGTGCCAGCAGCTTGGTGGCGGGAGGAAACAATGAGCAGTTCTTC
>NA|NA|TRBJ2-5|TRBV7-3
CASSLTPGSETQYF
TGTGCCAGCAGCTTAACTCCAGGTTCAGAGACCCAGTACTTC
>NA|NA|TRBJ1-5|TRBV19
CASQGEGNQPQHF
TGTGCCAGCCAAGGGGAAGGCAATCAGCCCCAGCATTTT
>NA|NA|TRBJ1-6|TRBV15
CATSYAGNSPLHF
TGTGCCACCAGCTATGCCGGGAATTCACCCCTCCACTTT
>TRBD1|NA|TRBJ1-4|TRBV27
CASSAGTGDGEKLFF
TGTGCCAGCAGTGCGGGGACAGGGGATGGGGAAAAACTGTTTTTT
>TRBD1|NA|TRBJ1-4|TRBV10-2
CASQGASTNEKLFF
TGCGCCAGCCAGGGGGCATCGACTAATGAAAAACTGTTTTTT